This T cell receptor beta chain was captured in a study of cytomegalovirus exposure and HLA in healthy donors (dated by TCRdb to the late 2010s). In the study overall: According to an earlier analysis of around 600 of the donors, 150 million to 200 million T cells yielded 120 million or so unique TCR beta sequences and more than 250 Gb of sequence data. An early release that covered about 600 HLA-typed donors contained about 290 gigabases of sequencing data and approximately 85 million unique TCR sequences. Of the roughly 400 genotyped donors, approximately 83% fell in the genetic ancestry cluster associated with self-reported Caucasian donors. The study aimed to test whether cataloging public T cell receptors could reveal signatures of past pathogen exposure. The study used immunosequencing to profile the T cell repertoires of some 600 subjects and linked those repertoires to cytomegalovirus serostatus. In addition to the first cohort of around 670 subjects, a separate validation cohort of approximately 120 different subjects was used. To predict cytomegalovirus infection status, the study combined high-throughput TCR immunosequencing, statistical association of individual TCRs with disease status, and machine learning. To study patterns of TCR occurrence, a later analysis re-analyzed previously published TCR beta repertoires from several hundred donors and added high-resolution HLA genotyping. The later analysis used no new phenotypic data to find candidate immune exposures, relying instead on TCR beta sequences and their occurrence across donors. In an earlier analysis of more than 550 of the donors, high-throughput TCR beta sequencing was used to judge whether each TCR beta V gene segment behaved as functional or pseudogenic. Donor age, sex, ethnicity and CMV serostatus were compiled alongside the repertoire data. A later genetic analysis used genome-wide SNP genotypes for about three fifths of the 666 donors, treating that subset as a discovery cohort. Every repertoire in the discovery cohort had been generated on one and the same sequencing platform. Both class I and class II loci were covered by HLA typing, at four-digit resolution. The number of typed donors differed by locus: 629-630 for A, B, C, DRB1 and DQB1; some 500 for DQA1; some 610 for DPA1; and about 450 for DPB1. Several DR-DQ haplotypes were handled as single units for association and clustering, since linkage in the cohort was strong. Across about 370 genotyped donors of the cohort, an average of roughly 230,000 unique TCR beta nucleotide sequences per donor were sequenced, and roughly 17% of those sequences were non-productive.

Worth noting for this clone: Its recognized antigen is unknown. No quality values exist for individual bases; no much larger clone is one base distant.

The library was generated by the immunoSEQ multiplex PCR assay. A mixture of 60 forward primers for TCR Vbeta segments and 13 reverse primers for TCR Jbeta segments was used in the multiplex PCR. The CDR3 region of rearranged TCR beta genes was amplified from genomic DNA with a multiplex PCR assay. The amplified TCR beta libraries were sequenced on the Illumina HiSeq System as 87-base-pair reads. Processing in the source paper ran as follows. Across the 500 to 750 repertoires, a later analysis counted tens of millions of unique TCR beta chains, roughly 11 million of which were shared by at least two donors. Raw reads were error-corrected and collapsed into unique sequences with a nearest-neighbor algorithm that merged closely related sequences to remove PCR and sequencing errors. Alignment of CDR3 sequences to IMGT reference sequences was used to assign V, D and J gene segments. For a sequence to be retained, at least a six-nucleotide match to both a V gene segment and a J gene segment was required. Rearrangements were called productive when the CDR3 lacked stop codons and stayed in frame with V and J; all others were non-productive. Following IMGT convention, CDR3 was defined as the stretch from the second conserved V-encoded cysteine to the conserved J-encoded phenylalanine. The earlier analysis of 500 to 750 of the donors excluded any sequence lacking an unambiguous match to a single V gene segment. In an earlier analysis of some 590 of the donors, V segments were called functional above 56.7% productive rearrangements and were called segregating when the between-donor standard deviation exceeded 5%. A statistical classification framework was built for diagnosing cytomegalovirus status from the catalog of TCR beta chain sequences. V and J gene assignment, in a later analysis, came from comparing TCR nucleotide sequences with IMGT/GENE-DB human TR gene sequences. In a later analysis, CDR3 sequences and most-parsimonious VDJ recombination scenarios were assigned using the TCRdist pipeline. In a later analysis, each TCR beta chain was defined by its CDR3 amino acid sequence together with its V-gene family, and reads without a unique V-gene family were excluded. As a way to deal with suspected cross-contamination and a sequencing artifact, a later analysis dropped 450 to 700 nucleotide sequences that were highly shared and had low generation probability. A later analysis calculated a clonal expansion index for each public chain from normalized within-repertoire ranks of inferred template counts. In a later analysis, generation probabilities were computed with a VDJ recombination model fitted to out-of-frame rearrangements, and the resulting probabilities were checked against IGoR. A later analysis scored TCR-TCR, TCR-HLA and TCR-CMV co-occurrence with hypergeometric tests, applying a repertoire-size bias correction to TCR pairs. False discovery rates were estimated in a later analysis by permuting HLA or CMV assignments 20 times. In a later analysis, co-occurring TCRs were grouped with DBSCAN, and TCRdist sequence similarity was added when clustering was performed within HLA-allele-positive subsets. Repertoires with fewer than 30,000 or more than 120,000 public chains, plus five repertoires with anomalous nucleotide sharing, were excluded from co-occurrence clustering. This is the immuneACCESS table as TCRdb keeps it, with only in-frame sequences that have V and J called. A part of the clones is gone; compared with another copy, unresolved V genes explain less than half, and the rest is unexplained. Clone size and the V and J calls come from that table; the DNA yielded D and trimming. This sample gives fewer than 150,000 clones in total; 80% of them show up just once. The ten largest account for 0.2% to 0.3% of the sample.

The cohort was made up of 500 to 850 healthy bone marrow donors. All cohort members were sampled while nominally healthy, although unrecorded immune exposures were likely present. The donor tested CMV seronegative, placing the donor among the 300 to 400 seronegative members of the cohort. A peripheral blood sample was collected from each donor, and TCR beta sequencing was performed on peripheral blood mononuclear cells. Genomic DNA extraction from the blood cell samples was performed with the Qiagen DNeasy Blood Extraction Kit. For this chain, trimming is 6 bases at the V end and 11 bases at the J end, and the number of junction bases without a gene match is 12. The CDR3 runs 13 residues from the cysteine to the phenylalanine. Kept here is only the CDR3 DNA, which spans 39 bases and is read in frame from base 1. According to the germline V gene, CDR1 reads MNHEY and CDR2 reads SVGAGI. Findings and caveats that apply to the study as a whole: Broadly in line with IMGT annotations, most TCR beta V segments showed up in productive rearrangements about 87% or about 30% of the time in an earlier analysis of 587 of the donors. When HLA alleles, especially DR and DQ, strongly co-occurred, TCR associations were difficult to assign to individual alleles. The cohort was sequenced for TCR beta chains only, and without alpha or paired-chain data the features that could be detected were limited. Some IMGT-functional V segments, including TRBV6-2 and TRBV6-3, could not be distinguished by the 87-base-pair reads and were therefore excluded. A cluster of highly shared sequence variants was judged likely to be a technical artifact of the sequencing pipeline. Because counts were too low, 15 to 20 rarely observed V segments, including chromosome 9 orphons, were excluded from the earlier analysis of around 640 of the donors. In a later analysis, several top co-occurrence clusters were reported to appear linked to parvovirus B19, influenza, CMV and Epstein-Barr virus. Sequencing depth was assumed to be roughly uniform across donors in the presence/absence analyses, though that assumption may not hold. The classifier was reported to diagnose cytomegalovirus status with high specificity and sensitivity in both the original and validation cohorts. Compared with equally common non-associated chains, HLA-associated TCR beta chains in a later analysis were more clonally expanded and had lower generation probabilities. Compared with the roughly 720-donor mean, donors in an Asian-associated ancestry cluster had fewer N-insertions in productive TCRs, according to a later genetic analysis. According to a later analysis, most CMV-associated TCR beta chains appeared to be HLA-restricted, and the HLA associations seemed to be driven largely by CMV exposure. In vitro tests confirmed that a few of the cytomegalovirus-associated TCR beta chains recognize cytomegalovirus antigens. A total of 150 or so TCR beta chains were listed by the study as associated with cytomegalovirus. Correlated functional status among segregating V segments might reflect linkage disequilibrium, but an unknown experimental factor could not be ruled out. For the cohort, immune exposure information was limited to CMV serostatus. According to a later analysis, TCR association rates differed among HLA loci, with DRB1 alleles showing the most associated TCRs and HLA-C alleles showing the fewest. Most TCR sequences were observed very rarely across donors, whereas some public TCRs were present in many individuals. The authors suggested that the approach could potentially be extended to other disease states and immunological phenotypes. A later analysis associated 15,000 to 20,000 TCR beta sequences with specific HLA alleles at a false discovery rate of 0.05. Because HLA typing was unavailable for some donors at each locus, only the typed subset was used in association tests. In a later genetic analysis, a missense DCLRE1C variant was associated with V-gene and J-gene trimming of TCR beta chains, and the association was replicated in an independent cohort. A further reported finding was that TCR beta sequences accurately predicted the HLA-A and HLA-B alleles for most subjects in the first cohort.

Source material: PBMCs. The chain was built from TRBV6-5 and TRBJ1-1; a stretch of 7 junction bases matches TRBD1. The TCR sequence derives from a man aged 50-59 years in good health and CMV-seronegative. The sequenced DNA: TGTGCCAGCAGCCACGAAGGGGGCTTGCGGGCTTTCTTT. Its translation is CASSHEGGLRAFF.